This T cell receptor beta chain was sequenced during a study of CD8 T cells in ankylosing spondylitis. Overall study results and limits: Ankylosing spondylitis blood seemed to carry a telltale TCR beta motif made of under 10 highly homologous variants. Disease-linked clones were reportedly significantly enriched in matched ankylosing spondylitis synovial fluid. Disease-linked clones displayed a CD8+ phenotype and appeared relatively rarely in peripheral blood. Past research had described some motif variants in reactive arthritis synovial fluid and blood.

Making use of molecular barcodes, quantitative 5'-RACE generated TCR beta libraries. TCRdb called the 5' RACE reads again in MiXCR, with one record for every CDR3 protein. The sample consists of around 770,000 distinct CDR3 sequences, around 20% of them appearing once. Comment on this clonotype: Its target is not known.

Germline V gene sequence: CDR1 SGHVS, CDR2 FNYEAQ. Trimming at V came to 0 bases and at J to 8 bases, leaving 9 bases not matched to a gene. The CDR3 has 15 amino acids. The chain uses TRBV7-6 and TRBJ1-2; 7 bases agree with TRBD1. Sequencing was performed on blood, either unsorted or a sorted T cell fraction (not recorded which). The sequence was obtained from a male donor with ankylosing spondylitis. The CDR3 DNA follows: TGTGCCAGCAGCTTAGCGCTTTCAGGGGGATCAGGCTACACCTTC. This encodes CASSLALSGGSGYTF.